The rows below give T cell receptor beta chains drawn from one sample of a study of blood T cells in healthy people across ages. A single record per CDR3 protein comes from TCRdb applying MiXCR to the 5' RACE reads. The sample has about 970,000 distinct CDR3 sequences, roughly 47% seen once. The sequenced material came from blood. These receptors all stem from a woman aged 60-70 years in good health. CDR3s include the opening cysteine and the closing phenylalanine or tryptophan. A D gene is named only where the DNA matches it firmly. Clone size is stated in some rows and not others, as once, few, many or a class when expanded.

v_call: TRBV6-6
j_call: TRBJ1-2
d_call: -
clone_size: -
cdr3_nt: TGTGCCAGCAGTTACTCGAATCAGGGTAGTAACTATGGCTACACCTTC
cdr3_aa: CASSYSNQGSNYGYTF

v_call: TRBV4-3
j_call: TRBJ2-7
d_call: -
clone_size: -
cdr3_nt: TGCGCCAGCAGCCAAGATACGGGCCAACCCTACGAGCAGTACTTC
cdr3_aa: CASSQDTGQPYEQYF

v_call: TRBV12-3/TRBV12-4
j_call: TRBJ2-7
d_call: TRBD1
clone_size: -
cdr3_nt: TGTGCCAGCAGTTACAGGGGGATCTACGAGCAGTACTTC
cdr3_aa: CASSYRGIYEQYF

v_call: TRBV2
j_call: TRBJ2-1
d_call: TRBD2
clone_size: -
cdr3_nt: TGTGCCAGCAGTGAACCACTCGGGCGGGAGGGCGGCGATGAGCAGTTCTTC
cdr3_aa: CASSEPLGREGGDEQFF

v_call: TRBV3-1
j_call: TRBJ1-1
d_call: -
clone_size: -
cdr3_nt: TGTGCCAGCAGCCAAGACTGGCGCACTGAAGCTTTCTTT
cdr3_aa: CASSQDWRTEAFF

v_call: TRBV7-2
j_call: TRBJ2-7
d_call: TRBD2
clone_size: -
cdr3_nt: TGTGCCAGCAGCCCCGGGAGGGGCTATGGCGAGCAGTACTTC
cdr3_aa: CASSPGRGYGEQYF

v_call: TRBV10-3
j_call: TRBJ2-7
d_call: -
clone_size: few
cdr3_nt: TGTGCCATCAGTGAGAGGAGAGGGGGGGACCCGACTACCTCCTACGAGCAGTACTTC
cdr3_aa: CAISERRGGDPTTSYEQYF

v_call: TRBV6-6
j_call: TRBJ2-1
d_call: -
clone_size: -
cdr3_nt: TGTGCCAGCAGTACACTTACTAGCCCAAGCTCCTACAATGAGCAGTTCTTC
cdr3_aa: CASSTLTSPSSYNEQFF

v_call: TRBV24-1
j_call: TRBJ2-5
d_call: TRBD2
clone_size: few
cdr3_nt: TGTGCCACCAGTGATTTAACGCCTAGCGGGAGCAGAGAGACCCAGTACTTC
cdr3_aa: CATSDLTPSGSRETQYF

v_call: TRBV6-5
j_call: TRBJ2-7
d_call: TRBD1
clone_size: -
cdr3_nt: TGTGCCAGCACAGACAGGGGATACGAGCAGTACTTC
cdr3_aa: CASTDRGYEQYF

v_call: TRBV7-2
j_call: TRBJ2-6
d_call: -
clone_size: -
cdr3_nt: TGTGCCAGCAGCTCGCAGGGCCCCACTGGGGCCAACGTCCTGACTTTC
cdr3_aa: CASSSQGPTGANVLTF

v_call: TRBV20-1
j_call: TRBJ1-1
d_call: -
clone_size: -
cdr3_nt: TGCAGTGCTCATACGGGGAAAAAAATGAGCACTGAAGCTTTCTTT
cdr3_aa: CSAHTGKKMSTEAFF

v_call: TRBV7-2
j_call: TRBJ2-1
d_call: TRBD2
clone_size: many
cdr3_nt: TGTGCCAGCAGACGGACTAGCGGCTCCTACAATGAGCAGTTCTTC
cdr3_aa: CASRRTSGSYNEQFF

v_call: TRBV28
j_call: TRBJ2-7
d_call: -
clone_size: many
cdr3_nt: TGTGCCAGCAGCTCTCCCGGTGGCTCCTACGAGCAGTACTTC
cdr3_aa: CASSSPGGSYEQYF

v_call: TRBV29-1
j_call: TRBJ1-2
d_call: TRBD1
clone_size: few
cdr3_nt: TGCAGCGACGGAGGAGGGGACAGGATTTCGGTCGGCGGCTACACCTTC
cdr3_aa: CSDGGGDRISVGGYTF

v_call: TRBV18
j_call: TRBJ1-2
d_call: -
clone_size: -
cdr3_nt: TGTGCCAGCTCACCGTCGACAGAGACCTCAAATGGCTACACCTTC
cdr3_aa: CASSPSTETSNGYTF

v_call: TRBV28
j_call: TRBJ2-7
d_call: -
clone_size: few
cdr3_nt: TGTGCCAGCAGTCGACAGACAAGCCACGAGCAGTACTTC
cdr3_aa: CASSRQTSHEQYF

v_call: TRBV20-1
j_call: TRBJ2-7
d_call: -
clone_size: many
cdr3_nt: TGCAGTGCTAGAGTATCCGGGCAGGTTGGCGAGCAGTACTTC
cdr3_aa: CSARVSGQVGEQYF

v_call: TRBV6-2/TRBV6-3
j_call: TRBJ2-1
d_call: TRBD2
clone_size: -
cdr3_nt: TGTGCCAGCAGTTACCCTGGACTAGCGGGATACAATGAGCAGTTCTTC
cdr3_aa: CASSYPGLAGYNEQFF

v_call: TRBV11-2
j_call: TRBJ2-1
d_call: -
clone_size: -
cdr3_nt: TGTGCCAGCAGCTTAGTGGGACCCGGGGGCAATGAGCAGTTCTTC
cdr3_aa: CASSLVGPGGNEQFF

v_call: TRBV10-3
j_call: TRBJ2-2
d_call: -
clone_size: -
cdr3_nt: TGTGCCATCAGTGAGTCAACGACTTCCGGGGAGCTGTTTTTT
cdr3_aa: CAISESTTSGELFF

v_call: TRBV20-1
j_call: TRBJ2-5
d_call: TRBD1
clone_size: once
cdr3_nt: TGCAGTGCTGGACAGGGTGGAGGGACCCAGTACTTC
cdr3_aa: CSAGQGGGTQYF

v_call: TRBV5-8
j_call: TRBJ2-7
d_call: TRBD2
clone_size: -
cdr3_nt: TGTGCCAGCAAGACAGGACTAGCGGGAGATGAGCAGTACTTC
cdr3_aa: CASKTGLAGDEQYF

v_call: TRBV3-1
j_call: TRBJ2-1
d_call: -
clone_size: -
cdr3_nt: TGTGCCAGCAGCCCATCCCTAGGGCCCAATGAGCAGTTCTTC
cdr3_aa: CASSPSLGPNEQFF

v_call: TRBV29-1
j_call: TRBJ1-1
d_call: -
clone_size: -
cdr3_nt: TGCAGCTCGAGGTCCGGGGCGACTGAAGCTTTCTTT
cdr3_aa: CSSRSGATEAFF

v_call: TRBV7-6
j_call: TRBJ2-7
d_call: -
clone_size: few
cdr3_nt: TGTGCCAGCAGCTCGTCCAGGGGACGGGCCTACGAGCAGTACTTC
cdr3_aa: CASSSSRGRAYEQYF

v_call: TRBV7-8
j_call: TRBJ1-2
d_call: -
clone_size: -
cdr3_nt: TGTGCCAGCAGCCACCCAGACAGATATGGCTACACCTTC
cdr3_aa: CASSHPDRYGYTF

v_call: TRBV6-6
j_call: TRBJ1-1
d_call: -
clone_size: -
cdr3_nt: TGTGCCAGCAGTTACTTAGAATGGAACACTGAAGCTTTCTTT
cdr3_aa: CASSYLEWNTEAFF

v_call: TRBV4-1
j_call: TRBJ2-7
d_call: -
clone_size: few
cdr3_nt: TGCGCCAGCAGCCAAGTTCCGCGGGTGGGTTACGAGCAGTACTTC
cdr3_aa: CASSQVPRVGYEQYF

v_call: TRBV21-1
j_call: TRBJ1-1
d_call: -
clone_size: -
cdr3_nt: TGTGCCAGCAGCAAGGTACCAAACACTGAAGCTTTCTTT
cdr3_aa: CASSKVPNTEAFF

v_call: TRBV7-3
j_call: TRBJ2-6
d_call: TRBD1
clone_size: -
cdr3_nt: TGTGCCAGCAGCTTCACGACAGGGGCTGGGGCCAACGTCCTGACTTTC
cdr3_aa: CASSFTTGAGANVLTF

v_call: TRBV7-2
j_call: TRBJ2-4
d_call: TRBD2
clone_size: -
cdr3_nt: TGTGCCAGCAGCTTAGCCGGAACCCTTATAACTAGCGTCGAAAACATTCAGTACTTC
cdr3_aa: CASSLAGTLITSVENIQYF

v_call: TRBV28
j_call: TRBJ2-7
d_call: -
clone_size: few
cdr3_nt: TGTGCCAGCAGTTTTCAGACACGGCCCTCCTACGAGCAGTACTTC
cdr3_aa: CASSFQTRPSYEQYF

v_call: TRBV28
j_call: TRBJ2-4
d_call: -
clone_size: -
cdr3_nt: TGTGCCAGCGGTTTCATGGGGGCTGTGCAGTACTTC
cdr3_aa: CASGFMGAVQYF

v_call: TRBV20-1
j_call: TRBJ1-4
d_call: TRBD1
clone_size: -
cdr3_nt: TGCAGTGCACATACCGGGACAGGGAATGAAAAACTGTTTTTT
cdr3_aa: CSAHTGTGNEKLFF

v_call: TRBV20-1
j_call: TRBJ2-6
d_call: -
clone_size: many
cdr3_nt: TGCAGTGCTAGTGAGGGGTCTGGGGCCAACGTCCTGACTTTC
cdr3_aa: CSASEGSGANVLTF

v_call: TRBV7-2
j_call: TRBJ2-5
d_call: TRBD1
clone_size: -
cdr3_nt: TGTGCCAGCAGTTCTGGGACAGGTTTACAAGAGACCCAGTACTTC
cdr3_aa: CASSSGTGLQETQYF

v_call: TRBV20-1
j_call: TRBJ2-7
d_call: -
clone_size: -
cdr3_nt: TGCAGTGCCAGGTGGTCGGGTCACCTTATGCCCTACGAGCAGTACTTC
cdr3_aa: CSARWSGHLMPYEQYF

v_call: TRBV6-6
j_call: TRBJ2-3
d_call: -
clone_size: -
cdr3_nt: TGTGCCAGCAGCCGCATGGAAGATACGCAGTATTTT
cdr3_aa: CASSRMEDTQYF

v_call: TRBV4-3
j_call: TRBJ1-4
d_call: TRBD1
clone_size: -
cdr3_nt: TGCGCCAGCAGCCTTCGGACAGGGAGCGAAAAACTGTTTTTT
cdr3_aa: CASSLRTGSEKLFF

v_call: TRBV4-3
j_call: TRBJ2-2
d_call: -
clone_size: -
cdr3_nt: TGCGCCAGCAGCCAAGGGAGGGGGGCCGGGGAGCTGTTTTTT
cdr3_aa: CASSQGRGAGELFF

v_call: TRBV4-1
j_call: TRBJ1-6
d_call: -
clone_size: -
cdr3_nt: TGCGCCAGCAGACACGGACGTCTCAGCTCCTATAATTCACCCCTCCACTTT
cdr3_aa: CASRHGRLSSYNSPLHF

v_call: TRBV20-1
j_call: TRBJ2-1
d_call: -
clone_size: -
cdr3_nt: TGCAGTGCTTCTCCGGGACCTTACAATGAGCAGTTCTTC
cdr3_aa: CSASPGPYNEQFF

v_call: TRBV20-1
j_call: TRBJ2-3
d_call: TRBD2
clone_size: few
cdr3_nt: TGCAGTGCTAGAGACCCTAGCGGGATAGGAACAGATACGCAGTATTTT
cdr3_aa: CSARDPSGIGTDTQYF

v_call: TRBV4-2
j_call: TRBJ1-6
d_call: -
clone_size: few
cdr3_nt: TGTGCCAGCAGCCAGGGGGCTTATAATTCACCCCTCCACTTT
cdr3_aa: CASSQGAYNSPLHF

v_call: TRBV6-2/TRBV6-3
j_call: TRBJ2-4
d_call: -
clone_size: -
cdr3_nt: TGTGCCAGCAGTTACATGGCGGGACAAAACATTCAGTACTTC
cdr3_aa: CASSYMAGQNIQYF

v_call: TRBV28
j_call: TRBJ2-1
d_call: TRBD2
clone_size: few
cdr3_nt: TGTGCCAGCAGTAAGTCCTCCGGGACTAGCTACAATGAGCAGTTCTTC
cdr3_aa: CASSKSSGTSYNEQFF

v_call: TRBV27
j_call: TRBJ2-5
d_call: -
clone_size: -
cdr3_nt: TGTGCCAGCAGTCCCCCGCGGTTTCCAGAGACCCAGTACTTC
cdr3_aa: CASSPPRFPETQYF

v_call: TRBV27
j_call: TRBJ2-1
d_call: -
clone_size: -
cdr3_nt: TGTGCCAGCAGGCTTATTAAAGGGCAGTTCTTC
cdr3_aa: CASRLIKGQFF

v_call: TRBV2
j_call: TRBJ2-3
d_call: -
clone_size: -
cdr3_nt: TGTGCCAGCCAACGATCTTCGCCTGATACGCAGTATTTT
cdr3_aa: CASQRSSPDTQYF

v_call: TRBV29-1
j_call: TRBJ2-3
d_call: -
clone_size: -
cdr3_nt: TGCAGCACTCCGGTCGGAGTCGATACGCAGTATTTT
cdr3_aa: CSTPVGVDTQYF

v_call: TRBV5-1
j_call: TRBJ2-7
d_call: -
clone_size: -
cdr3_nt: TGCGCCAGCAGCTTGTACGTACCCGGGACCAGCGAGCAGTACTTC
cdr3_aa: CASSLYVPGTSEQYF

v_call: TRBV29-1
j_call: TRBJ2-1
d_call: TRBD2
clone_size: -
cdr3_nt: TGCAGCGTACGTGCGGGGACTATGCTGTACAATGAGCAGTTCTTC
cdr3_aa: CSVRAGTMLYNEQFF

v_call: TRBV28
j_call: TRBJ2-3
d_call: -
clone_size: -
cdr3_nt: TGTGCCAGCAGAGCGGGCTCAGGAGTAGATACGCAGTATTTT
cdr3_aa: CASRAGSGVDTQYF

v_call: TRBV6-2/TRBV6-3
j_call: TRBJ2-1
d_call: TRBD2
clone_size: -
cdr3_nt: TGTGCCAGCAGTTACCCCACAGCGGGAGGGCTATATGAGCAGTTCTTC
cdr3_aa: CASSYPTAGGLYEQFF

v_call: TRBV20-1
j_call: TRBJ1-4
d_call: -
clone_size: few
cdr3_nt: TGCAGTGCGAGAAAAATTGCAACTAATGAAAAACTGTTTTTT
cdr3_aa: CSARKIATNEKLFF

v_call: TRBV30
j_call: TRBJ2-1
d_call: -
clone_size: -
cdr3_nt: TGTGCCTGGAGTGGCGGGTACAATGAGCAGTTCTTC
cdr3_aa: CAWSGGYNEQFF

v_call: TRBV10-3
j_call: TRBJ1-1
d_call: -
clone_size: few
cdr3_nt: TGTGCCATCAGTGAGGTACAAAACACTGAAGCTTTCTTT
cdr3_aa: CAISEVQNTEAFF

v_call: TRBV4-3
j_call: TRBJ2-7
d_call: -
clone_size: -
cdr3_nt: TGCGCCAGCAGCCAAGAGCAGGGGTCGGGTGAGCAGTACTTC
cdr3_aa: CASSQEQGSGEQYF